This T cell receptor (beta chain) was captured in a study of blood T cell repertoires in COVID-19. Study background: PBMCs, B-cell-depleted T cells, or T cells were the source of the cDNA or gDNA that made up the material.

Original handling: Amplification from reference gene primers served as the basis for estimated nucleated cell counts. The table came from immunoSEQ multiplex PCR; TCRdb's copy has only in-frame clones and leaves some out. For V, J and clone size, that table is used; D and trimming come from the DNA. The table has approximately 260,000 clones, approximately 80% seen once. Germline V gene data show CDR1 as MRHNA and CDR2 as SNTAGT. This CDR3 comprises 16 residues. V dropped 2 bases and J dropped 2 bases, with 14 bases sitting between them. Source material: peripheral blood. The TCR sequence derives from a woman of 80 years or more with acute or convalescent COVID-19. The gene calls are TRBV6-4 and TRBJ2-3; D unclear. CDR3 nucleotide sequence: TGTGCCAGCAGTGACGGAAGAGGCGGAAACACAGATACGCAGTATTTT. Its protein is CASSDGRGGNTDTQYF.